These 22 T cell receptor beta chains originate from one sample sequenced in a study of blood T cell repertoires in COVID-19. TCRdb's table, derived via immunoSEQ multiplex PCR, lists solely in-frame clones and lacks some. The table has hundreds of thousands of clones, about 80% seen once. The specimen sequenced was PBMCs or T cells enriched from blood (not recorded which). Every receptor here comes from a woman aged 45-65 years who had been exposed to COVID-19.

This rearrangement joins TRBV20-1 to TRBJ2-4; D is uncertain. V was clipped by 3 bases and J by 0 bases, with 9 bases between them. Germline CDR1 DFQATT, CDR2 SNEGSKA (reference sequence). The CDR3 length is 14 residues. The CDR3: CSASLQLAKNIQYF. The CDR3 DNA reads as TGCAGTGCTAGTTTACAGTTAGCCAAAAACATTCAGTACTTC.

The sample holds a few counts of this clone. V usage is TRBV6-2 or TRBV6-3 and J usage is TRBJ2-1, with a weak D call TRBD2 (6 bases). CDR3 size: 15 residues. Germline V gene sequence: CDR1 MNHEY, CDR2 SVGEGT. V lost 4 bases to trimming and J lost 3 bases, with 13 bases between them. CDR3 residues: CASSSRGNLYNEQFF. For the CDR3, the DNA is TGTGCCAGCAGTTCCCGGGGGAACCTCTACAATGAGCAGTTCTTC.

This clone was recorded once. The gene calls are TRBV5-1 and TRBJ1-1; maybe TRBD1 (6 bases). V lost 4 bases to trimming and J lost 2 bases, with 15 bases between them. The germline V gene has CDR1 SGHRS and CDR2 YFSETQ. The CDR3 is 15 residues long. CDR3 DNA sequence: TGCGCCAGCAGCCCGGGACAACGAGGCAACACTGAAGCTTTCTTT. As protein: CASSPGQRGNTEAFF.

This chain uses TRBV5-4 with TRBJ1-2; possible D gene TRBD1, 6 bases. There are 16 residues in the CDR3. The ends were cut back, 3 bases at V and 2 bases at J, with 17 bases in the middle. CDR1 and CDR2 from the germline V gene are SGHNT and YYREEE (reference sequence). Written as DNA, the CDR3 is TGTGCCAGCAGCTCGGCACAGGGAAAAAGGAACTATGGCTACACCTTC. Protein: CASSSAQGKRNYGYTF.

J is TRBJ1-1 and V is TRBV10-2; no firm D call. CDR3 size: 11 residues. Per germline, CDR1 WSHSY and CDR2 SAAADI. V lost 2 bases, J lost 7 bases, and 5 bases lay in between. The CDR3 sequence is CASSETYEAFF. DNA for the CDR3: TGCGCCAGCAGTGAGACTTATGAAGCTTTCTTT.

V usage is TRBV5-1 and J usage is TRBJ2-7, with 9 bases that match TRBD1. Unmatched junction bases numbered 6, after V lost 1 base and J lost 4 bases. Per the germline V gene, CDR1 is SGHRS and CDR2 is YFSETQ. CDR3 length equals 15 residues. The CDR3 bases are TGCGCCAGCAGCTTGATGACAGGGGGTCAATACGAGCAGTACTTC. It encodes CASSLMTGGQYEQYF.

This chain connects TRBV5-4 to TRBJ1-4; D is undetermined. Germline V lookup: CDR1 SGHNT, CDR2 YYREEE (reference sequence). The ends were cut back, 1 base at V and 7 bases at J, with 8 bases in the middle. CDR3 length equals 13 residues. CDR3: CASSLRPGEKLFF. CDR3 DNA: TGTGCCAGCAGCTTGAGGCCGGGTGAAAAACTGTTTTTT.

The rearrangement links TRBV6-5 to TRBJ2-5, with 10 bases identical to TRBD2. This CDR3 has 15 residues. Germline lookup yields CDR1 MNHEY and CDR2 SVGAGI. J was trimmed by 8 bases and V by 6 bases; bases with no gene match: 12. The CDR3 reads CASSSSGGFYNTQYF. For the CDR3, the DNA is TGTGCCAGCAGCTCTAGCGGGGGCTTTTATAACACCCAGTACTTC.

This clone occurred a few times. The chain is built from TRBV30 and TRBJ1-1; D ambiguous. CDR1 is GTSNPN and CDR2 is SVGIG in the germline V gene (reference sequence). This CDR3 spans 12 amino acids. Trimming cost V 0 bases and J 3 bases, with 5 bases left between them. This chain's CDR3 is CAWSVLYTEAFF. The CDR3 DNA reads TGTGCCTGGAGTGTACTATACACTGAAGCTTTCTTT. The variable domain in full, with the rest retrieved from reference TRBV30 and TRBJ1-1, is SQTIHQWPATLVQPVGSPLSLECTVEGTSNPNLYWYRQAAGRGLQLLFYSVGIGQISSEVPQNLSASRPQDRQFILSSKKLLLSDSGFYLCAWSVLYTEAFFGQGTRLTVV.

The V gene is TRBV4-2, the J gene TRBJ2-1; D possibly corresponds to TRBD1 (6 bases). Germline-derived CDR1 and CDR2 are LGHNA and YNFKEQ. There are 18 residues in the CDR3. Trimming took off 6 bases at V and 3 bases at J, with 24 bases between the two ends. CDR3 coding DNA: TGTGCCAGCAGTACCAGCCTCCTAGCCGGGACAAACTACAATGAGCAGTTCTTC. It encodes CASSTSLLAGTNYNEQFF.

V usage is TRBV6-5 and J usage is TRBJ1-6, with TRBD1 identical over 10 bases. The CDR3 has 14 residues. Germline V gene lookup returns CDR1 MNHEY and CDR2 SVGAGI. The trim removed 8 bases at V and 11 bases at J, leaving 9 bases unmatched. CDR3 protein: CASSQGQGFPPLHF. CDR3 in DNA: TGTGCCAGCTCGCAGGGACAGGGGTTTCCACCCCTCCACTTT.

Regarding this clone: At the DNA level, this CDR3 is encoded by other sequences in the same sample as well. The V call is TRBV4-3, the J call TRBJ1-3, with D possibly TRBD1 on 5 matching bases. The CDR3 is 15 amino acids. Germline-derived CDR1 and CDR2 are LGHNA and YSLEER. The V end was cut by 0 bases, the J end by 4 bases, with 10 bases between. The CDR3 region is CASSQDQGTGNTIYF. CDR3 nucleotide sequence: TGCGCCAGCAGCCAAGATCAGGGTACAGGAAACACCATATATTTT.

V is TRBV30 and J is TRBJ1-1, with D perhaps TRBD1 (6 bases). V dropped 5 bases and J dropped 4 bases, with 14 bases sitting between them. CDR3 length: 13 residues. Germline V gene sequence: CDR1 GTSNPN, CDR2 SVGIG (reference sequence). CDR3: CAWGWGRGTEAFF. The CDR3 DNA reads as TGTGCCTGGGGGTGGGGGCGAGGCACTGAAGCTTTCTTT.

The V call is TRBV3-1 (or the pseudogene TRBV3-2), the J call TRBJ2-2, with TRBD1 matching over 8 bases. The CDR3 consists of 15 residues. Germline assignment: CDR1 LGHDT and CDR2 YNNKEL (reference sequence). J lost 6 bases, V lost 2 bases, and 5 bases had no gene match. CDR3 bases: TGTGCCAGCAGCCAACGGACAGGGTGGGCCGGGGAGCTGTTTTTT. Amino acid sequence: CASSQRTGWAGELFF.

This clone was observed a few times. This chain uses TRBV6-5 with TRBJ1-1, with TRBD1 identical over 7 bases. V lost 6 bases to trimming and J lost 1 base; unmatched junction nucleotides: 5. Germline CDR1 reads MNHEY; CDR2 reads SVGAGI. CDR3 length: 14 residues. Here the CDR3 reads CASSLTGRNTEAFF. DNA for the CDR3: TGTGCCAGCAGCCTGACAGGGAGGAACACTGAAGCTTTCTTT.

This clone came up once. This rearrangement joins TRBV19 to TRBJ2-1; TRBD1 aligns across 9 bases. The CDR3 is made up of 13 amino acids. The V gene end was trimmed by 6 bases and the J gene end by 6 bases; junction bases not matched to a gene: 3. Germline-derived CDR1 and CDR2 are LNHDA and SQIVND (reference sequence). CDR3 protein: CASRRDRVNEQFF. DNA for the CDR3: TGTGCCAGTAGAAGGGACAGGGTCAATGAGCAGTTCTTC.

V and J are TRBV29-1 and TRBJ1-2; unclear D gene. Germline V lookup: CDR1 SQVTM, CDR2 ANQGSEA. The CDR3 covers 12 residues. With 3 bases removed from V and 6 bases from J, the gap between germline ends came to 11 bases. The CDR3 DNA is TGCAGCGTTGATCTTATCCAGGATGGCTACACCTTC. Translating gives CSVDLIQDGYTF.

There are a few counts of this clone. The rearrangement links TRBV12-5 to TRBJ1-1, with D uncertain. This CDR3 contains 12 residues. Per germline, CDR1 LGHNT and CDR2 FRNRAP. The V gene lost 7 bases and the J gene lost 7 bases, with 13 bases spanning the gap. The CDR3 here is CASALGVGEAFF. The CDR3 DNA sequence: TGTGCTAGTGCCCTCGGGGTGGGTGAAGCTTTCTTT.

This clone appeared a few times. CDR3 sequence: CSVVKDSTYEQYF. As DNA, the CDR3 is TGCAGCGTTGTAAAGGACAGCACCTACGAGCAGTACTTC. The chain is built from TRBV29-1 and TRBJ2-7, with a tentative D call TRBD1 (6 bases). V was cut by 4 bases and J by 2 bases, with 12 bases left in between. This CDR3 has 13 amino acids. Per the germline V gene, CDR1 is SQVTM and CDR2 is ANQGSEA.

The chain has TRBV2 and TRBJ2-2; no firm D call. V was clipped by 7 bases and J by 1 base, with 10 bases between them. Germline values: CDR1 SNHLY, CDR2 FYNNEI. CDR3 length: 14 amino acids. In DNA, the CDR3 is TGTGCCAGCACCCGAGACTGGAACACCGGGGAGCTGTTTTTT. This translates into CASTRDWNTGELFF.

The genes are TRBV20-1 and TRBJ2-3, with a weak D call TRBD2 (5 bases). Germline lookup yields CDR1 DFQATT and CDR2 SNEGSKA (reference sequence). The CDR3 extends over 13 amino acids. Trimming pared 4 bases from V and 6 bases from J, leaving 14 bases between. The CDR3 here is CSATDISGDTQYF. CDR3 in DNA: TGCAGTGCTACTGACATTTCGGGGGATACGCAGTATTTT.

The genes are TRBV7-9 and TRBJ2-1; tentative D call: TRBD1 (5 bases). The germline CDR1 and CDR2 sequences are SEHNR and FQNEAQ (reference sequence). Trimming pared 5 bases from V and 16 bases from J, leaving 24 bases between. The CDR3 spans 14 residues. CDR3 nucleotide sequence: TGTGCCAGCAGCACGGAGTCGATCCGACAGAAACAATTCTTC. This codes for CASSTESIRQKQFF.